A single sample is the source of the 16 T cell receptor beta chains below, sequenced in a study of long-term antiretroviral therapy in people with HIV. Survey level was the resolution at which the v3.0 immunoSEQ assay ran. Sequenced by immunoSEQ multiplex PCR; TCRdb stores in-frame clones only, minus some. The data contain 35,000 or so clones, 60% to 85% of them singletons. This sample comprised unsorted PBMCs, obtained 2 years after starting antiretroviral therapy. The source is a woman in her forties or fifties with HIV.

This clone appeared once. The gene calls are TRBV15 and TRBJ2-6; D is undetermined. CDR1 is LNHNV and CDR2 is YYDKDF in the germline V gene (reference sequence). The CDR3 has 14 amino acids. V shed 6 bases and J shed 0 bases, with 6 bases lying between them. The CDR3 sequence: CATRGHSGANVLTF. CDR3 bases: TGTGCCACCAGAGGCCACTCTGGGGCCAACGTCCTGACTTTC.

The chain has TRBV19 and TRBJ2-2, with no clear D. The CDR3 totals 12 residues. Germline V gene data show CDR1 as LNHDA and CDR2 as SQIVND (reference sequence). V lost 5 bases, J lost 6 bases, and 7 bases lay in between. CDR3 nucleotides: TGTGCCAGTAGTCCCGGCCCCGGGGAGCTGTTTTTT. It yields the protein CASSPGPGELFF.

This clone was found a few times. The chain is built from TRBV29-1 and TRBJ1-1, with D possibly matching TRBD1 (5 bases). Looked up from germline, CDR1 is SQVTM and CDR2 is ANQGSEA. This CDR3 is 10 amino acids long. V was pared by 7 bases and J by 8 bases, with 11 bases between. The CDR3 DNA reads TGCAGCGCCCGGGACGCCGAAGCTTTCTTT. As protein: CSARDAEAFF.

The genes are TRBV6-5 and TRBJ1-5, with D unresolved. The germline CDR1 and CDR2 sequences are MNHEY and SVGAGI. The CDR3 is 13 residues long. V lost 2 bases, J lost 8 bases, and 10 bases lay in between. CDR3 coding DNA: TGTGCCAGCAGTTACAGGGCTTGGGAGCCCCAGCATTTT. Encoded protein: CASSYRAWEPQHF.

The V call is TRBV11-2, the J call TRBJ2-7; TRBD2 might be the D (7 bases). V was shortened by 5 bases and J by 3 bases, with 17 bases between the two germline ends. The CDR3 is made up of 15 amino acids. CDR1 and CDR2 from the germline V gene are SGHAT and FQNNGV. The CDR3 coding sequence is TGTGCCAGCAGCAGGACGGGGGGCGAAAACTACGAGCAGTACTTC. Its translation is CASSRTGGENYEQYF.

The chain has TRBV5-1 and TRBJ2-5; TRBD1 matches 7 bases. This CDR3 has 12 residues. Germline CDR1 is SGHRS and CDR2 is YFSETQ. V lost 5 bases and J lost 2; bases outside the gene matches: 0. DNA for the CDR3: TGCGCCAGCAGGACAGGGCAAGAGACCCAGTACTTC. Amino acid sequence: CASRTGQETQYF.

This clone has only one observation. This rearrangement joins TRBV30 to TRBJ1-2, with a tentative D call TRBD1 (5 bases). The CDR3 is made up of 14 amino acids. V was cut by 0 bases and J by 5 bases, with 13 bases left in between. CDR1 is GTSNPN and CDR2 is SVGIG in the germline V gene (reference sequence). The CDR3 loop is CAWSVLGRDYGYTF. The CDR3 DNA reads TGTGCCTGGAGTGTATTGGGGCGGGATTATGGCTACACCTTC.

This rearrangement joins TRBV19 to TRBJ1-6; TRBD1 agrees at 7 bases. The CDR3 extends over 14 amino acids. The germline V gene encodes CDR1 LNHDA and CDR2 SQIVND (reference sequence). V was pared by 9 bases and J by 0 bases, with 2 bases of the junction left unmatched. The CDR3 sequence is CASRDSSYNSPLHF. The CDR3 nucleotides read TGTGCCAGCCGGGACAGCTCCTATAATTCACCCCTCCACTTT.

The chain links TRBV7-3 to TRBJ1-2; D unresolved. The ends were cut back, 5 bases at V and 4 bases at J, with 17 bases in the middle. Germline assignment: CDR1 SGHTA and CDR2 FQGTGA. This CDR3 has 15 residues. The CDR3: CASSPSGGQTYGYTF. The CDR3 bases are TGTGCCAGCAGCCCCTCCGGAGGGCAGACCTATGGCTACACCTTC.

The V call is TRBV7-8, the J call TRBJ2-1, with D tentatively TRBD1 or TRBD2 (5 bases each). Per the germline V gene, CDR1 is SGHVS and CDR2 is FQNEAQ. CDR3 length equals 16 residues. Trimming removed 3 bases from V and 5 bases from J, with 17 bases in between. CDR3 nucleotides: TGTGCCAGCAGCTTTCCAGAGGGGCGAAAAGACAATGAGCAGTTCTTC. Translated: CASSFPEGRKDNEQFF.

This chain links TRBV18 with TRBJ2-5; TRBD2 is a possible D gene (5 bases). CDR3 length: 15 amino acids. CDR1 and CDR2 from the germline V gene are KGHSH and LQKENI. Trimming removed 5 bases at V and 1 base at J, with 14 bases between. This chain's CDR3 is CASSAGEGLQETQYF. Here the CDR3 DNA reads TGTGCCAGCTCAGCTGGAGAGGGCCTCCAAGAGACCCAGTACTTC.

The chain joins TRBV5-8 to TRBJ2-3; TRBD1 agrees at 8 bases. After removal of 4 bases from V and 0 bases from J, the junction contained 4 bases not matched to a gene. The CDR3 totals 15 residues. Germline V CDR1 and CDR2: SGHTS, YDEGEE. CDR3 in amino acids: CASSSGQGSTDTQYF. CDR3 nucleotides: TGTGCCAGCAGCAGCGGACAGGGAAGCACAGATACGCAGTATTTT.

In the case of this clone: At one end the junction does not follow the germline gene, possibly because of a read error. This chain connects TRBV6-6 to TRBJ2-2; D possibly matches TRBD1 or TRBD2 (5 bases each). Looked up from germline, CDR1 is MNHNY and CDR2 is SVGAGI (reference sequence). This CDR3 has 15 amino acids. The CDR3 here is CASIHWGLKHRGAVF. In DNA, the CDR3 is TGTGCCAGCATCCACTGGGGCTTAAAACACCGGGGAGCTGTTTTT.

This clone was picked up one time. The rearrangement uses TRBV6-1 and TRBJ2-7; TRBD1 aligns across 7 bases. This CDR3 has 15 amino acids. Per germline, CDR1 MNHNS and CDR2 SASEGT. J lost 3 bases, V lost 1 base, and 6 bases had no gene match. The CDR3 DNA reads TGTGCCAGCAGTGAAGGGCGGACAGGAGTCTACGAGCAGTACTTC. It is translated as CASSEGRTGVYEQYF.

V gene TRBV30 combines with J gene TRBJ1-6; D remains unclear. The CDR3 consists of 14 residues. Germline loops: CDR1 GTSNPN, CDR2 SVGIG (reference sequence). In nucleotides, the CDR3 is TGTTCTTGGGGTAGTGGGGTGGGGAATTCACCCCTCCACTTT. Protein: CSWGSGVGNSPLHF.

The J gene is TRBJ2-5, the V gene TRBV10-2; D is uncertain. The germline V gene encodes CDR1 WSHSY and CDR2 SAAADI. This CDR3 has 13 amino acids. V shed 6 bases and J shed 2 bases, with 10 bases lying between them. The CDR3: CASRALQQETQYF. For the CDR3, the DNA is TGCGCCAGCAGAGCTTTACAGCAAGAGACCCAGTACTTC.